Listed below are T cell receptor beta chains from one sample, sequenced in a study of shared clonotypes between healthy human individuals. Measured with immunoSEQ multiplex PCR; TCRdb has only the in-frame clones, and not every one. The sample yields some 1.4 million clones, roughly 97% seen once. The sequencing input was naive CD4+ T cells sorted from blood. The receptors were gathered from a man in his thirties or forties in good health. Both conserved end residues are part of each CDR3. The D gene is left open where the match is weak. Not all rows give a size; the values are once, few, many and, for expanded clones, a class.

clone_size d_call j_call v_call cdr3_nt cdr3_aa
once - TRBJ1-3 TRBV25-1 TGTGCCAGCAAAGAGCACAGCGGAAACACCATATATTTT CASKEHSGNTIYF
- TRBD1 TRBJ2-7 TRBV10-3 TGTGCCATCAGTGTCTCAGGGGGCGAGTCCTACGAGCAGTACTTC CAISVSGGESYEQYF
- TRBD1 TRBJ1-5 TRBV10-2 TGCGCCAGCAGCCCGGGACAGGGAATAGTCAATCAGCCCCAGCATTTT CASSPGQGIVNQPQHF
- TRBD2 TRBJ2-1 TRBV7-3 TGTGCCAGCAGCCCCCGGGGGGAGGGCCGGTCCTACAATGAGCAGTTCTTC CASSPRGEGRSYNEQFF
- - TRBJ2-5 TRBV5-4 TGTGCCAGCAGCTTGGCAAAGGGGTTACAAGAGACCCAGTACTTC CASSLAKGLQETQYF
once - TRBJ1-2 TRBV4-3 TGCGCCAGCAGCCGAACCAGGGCCCTATATGGCTACACCTTC CASSRTRALYGYTF
once TRBD1 TRBJ1-2 TRBV11-2 TGTGCCAGCAGCTTAGGGGGACAGGGACCTAATGGCTACACCTTC CASSLGGQGPNGYTF
once - TRBJ2-5 TRBV5-1 TGCGCCAGCAACGAAGACAACCAAGAGACCCAGTACTTC CASNEDNQETQYF
- TRBD1 TRBJ2-4 TRBV6-1 TGTGCCAGCAGACCTTTAGCAGGGGGAAAAAACATTCAGTACTTC CASRPLAGGKNIQYF
- TRBD1 TRBJ1-2 TRBV25-1 TGTGCCAGCAGTGACTCACAGGGGGCGAGCGGCTACACCTTC CASSDSQGASGYTF
- - TRBJ1-2 TRBV28 TGTGCCAGCAGTTTCCGGGGCTATGGCTACACCTTC CASSFRGYGYTF
- - TRBJ2-1 TRBV2 TGTGCCAACGTCCGCGACAGCGGTGCCTACAATGAGCAGTTCTTC CANVRDSGAYNEQFF
- TRBD2 TRBJ2-5 TRBV5-4 TGTGCCAGCAGCTTGAAAGCGGGGTTACAAGAGACCCAGTACTTC CASSLKAGLQETQYF
once TRBD2 TRBJ2-7 TRBV7-2 TGTGCCAGCAGCTCAGTAGCGGGATCGTACTACGAGCAGTACTTC CASSSVAGSYYEQYF
- - TRBJ2-2 TRBV18 TGTGCCAGCTCACTGTCGGGACAATACACCGGGGAGCTGTTTTTT CASSLSGQYTGELFF
- - TRBJ2-3 TRBV30 TGTGCCTGGAGTCCTAGCACAGATACGCAGTATTTT CAWSPSTDTQYF
- TRBD2 TRBJ2-4 TRBV11-2 TGTGCCAGCACCCCGGGGGGTTTAGCCAAAAACATTCAGTACTTC CASTPGGLAKNIQYF
once - TRBJ2-3 TRBV19 TGTGCCAGTAGATCTGTAGGGACCACAGATACGCAGTATTTT CASRSVGTTDTQYF
- TRBD2 TRBJ2-7 TRBV4-3 TGCGCCAGCAGCCGGGAACTAGCGGTAACCTACGAGCAGTACTTC CASSRELAVTYEQYF
- TRBD1 TRBJ2-2 TRBV30 TGTGCCTGGAACGACAGGGGCGGGGAGCTGTTTTTT CAWNDRGGELFF
- - TRBJ1-1 TRBV7-9 TGTGCCAGCAGCTTATATGAACGGGGTGAAGCTTTCTTT CASSLYERGEAFF
- - TRBJ2-3 TRBV6-1 TGTGCCAGCAGTGAAGGTCTGGGGGGTAGCACAGATACGCAGTATTTT CASSEGLGGSTDTQYF
- - TRBJ1-1 TRBV7-9 TGTGCCAGCAGCGCCCGGCCGTCGAACACTGAAGCTTTCTTT CASSARPSNTEAFF
once - TRBJ1-2 TRBV6-1 TGTGCCAGCAGCGAGACGGGGCGCGGTGGCTACACCTTC CASSETGRGGYTF
- TRBD2 TRBJ2-1 TRBV27 TGTGCCAGCAGTTCCCGGGGGGGACCCTACAATGAGCAGTTCTTC CASSSRGGPYNEQFF
- TRBD1 TRBJ2-1 TRBV28 TGTGCCAGCAGCCGGAACCGGGACAGGGGGAGACAGTTCTTC CASSRNRDRGRQFF
once - TRBJ2-5 TRBV7-8 TGTGCCAGCAGCTTACTGGGGGAAAGCCAAGAGACCCAGTACTTC CASSLLGESQETQYF
- - TRBJ2-3 TRBV9 TGTGCCAGCAGCCCCCACGCAGATACGCAGTATTTT CASSPHADTQYF
- TRBD1 TRBJ1-2 TRBV5-6 TGTGCCAGCAGCAGAGACAGGGGGTACTCAAGAGGCTACACCTTC CASSRDRGYSRGYTF
- - TRBJ2-2 TRBV19 TGTGCCAGTACCCCTCGGGCGATCAACACCGGGGAGCTGTTTTTT CASTPRAINTGELFF
- TRBD2 TRBJ2-2 TRBV10-1 TGCGCCAGCAGTGAGATTCTAGCGGACGCTTTGGAGCTGTTTTTT CASSEILADALELFF
- TRBD2 TRBJ2-1 TRBV5-1 TGCGCCAGCAGCGCTACTAGCGGGAGCTACAATGAGCAGTTCTTC CASSATSGSYNEQFF
- - TRBJ2-4 TRBV19 TGTGCCAGTAGTTGGCTAGCCAAAAACATTCAGTACTTC CASSWLAKNIQYF
once TRBD2 TRBJ2-2 TRBV27 TGTGCCAGCAGTTTCGGACTAGCGGGATACGCGAACACCGGGGAGCTGTTTTTT CASSFGLAGYANTGELFF
once - TRBJ1-2 TRBV7-9 TGTGCCAGCAGCTTCTCCAGGGGTGGCTATGGCTACACCTTC CASSFSRGGYGYTF
- TRBD2 TRBJ2-1 TRBV25-1 TGTGCCAGCAGTGAAGCGGCGGGAGGGAGCAATGAGCAGTTCTTC CASSEAAGGSNEQFF
- TRBD2 TRBJ2-3 TRBV25-1 TGTGCCAGCTCCAGGCTAGCGGACGTCGCAGATACGCAGTATTTT CASSRLADVADTQYF
- TRBD2 TRBJ2-1 TRBV19 TGTGCCAGTAGTAGAGGGACTAGCGGGATAATCGGCAATGAGCAGTTCTTC CASSRGTSGIIGNEQFF
- TRBD2 TRBJ2-3 TRBV6-5 TGTGCCAGCAGTTACTCTCTAGCGGGAAGCACAGATACGCAGTATTTT CASSYSLAGSTDTQYF
- TRBD2 TRBJ2-1 TRBV19 TGTGCCAGTAGTAGCCGGACTAGTTTCTACAATGAGCAGTTCTTC CASSSRTSFYNEQFF
- - TRBJ2-3 TRBV7-2 TGTGCCAGCAGCCTAGGGCCCTTAGATACGCAGTATTTT CASSLGPLDTQYF
- - TRBJ2-3 TRBV5-1 TGCGCCAGCAGCACAGAACCGGGCCTCACAGATACGCAGTATTTT CASSTEPGLTDTQYF
- - TRBJ1-1 TRBV2 TGTGCCAGCAGTAGACAGAAGAACACTGAAGCTTTCTTT CASSRQKNTEAFF
- TRBD1 TRBJ1-2 TRBV25-1 TGTGCCAGCACCGGGACAGGGGGCAATTATGGCTACACCTTC CASTGTGGNYGYTF
- - TRBJ2-7 TRBV5-6 TGTGCCAGCAGCTTGAGGGGGGCGTTAACCCTATACGAGCAGTACTTC CASSLRGALTLYEQYF
- - TRBJ1-1 TRBV5-1 TGCGCCAGCAGCCAGGACAGACCGAACACTGAAGCTTTCTTT CASSQDRPNTEAFF
- TRBD1 TRBJ2-1 TRBV2 TGTGCCAGCAGTGAAGACCGGGACAGGAATAAGTTCTTC CASSEDRDRNKFF
- TRBD1 TRBJ1-5 TRBV7-2 TGTGCCAGCAGTTCTCGACAGGGGGGTCGGCATTTT CASSSRQGGRHF
- TRBD2 TRBJ2-3 TRBV9 TGTGCCAGCAGCGTTAAAGCGGGAGTCTTTCCTTACACAGATACGCAGTATTTT CASSVKAGVFPYTDTQYF
- TRBD1 TRBJ2-1 TRBV5-1 TGCGCCAGCAGCTTGTCCACGAACAGGGGTGAGCAGTTCTTC CASSLSTNRGEQFF
- - TRBJ1-3 TRBV29-1 TGCAGCGTTGTGGGATCTGGAAACACCATATATTTT CSVVGSGNTIYF
- - TRBJ2-7 TRBV14 TGTGCCAGCAGCCGTGGACGCAGAACGATCTACGAGCAGTACTTC CASSRGRRTIYEQYF
- - TRBJ2-7 TRBV27 TGTGCCAGCAGTTACTCCCTTAGGGGATCTCCGCCCAACTACGAGCAGTACTTC CASSYSLRGSPPNYEQYF
once - TRBJ2-3 TRBV9 TGTGCCAGCAGCGTAGGCCCGACGGATACGCAGTATTTT CASSVGPTDTQYF
- TRBD2 TRBJ2-7 TRBV4-1 TGCGCCAGCAGCCGGTCTCCGGGGACTAGCGGGAGCGGCGAGCAGTACTTC CASSRSPGTSGSGEQYF
- TRBD2 TRBJ2-3 TRBV30 TGTGCCTGGACCCAAAGGACTAGCGGGAGGGCCAGCACAGATACGCAGTATTTT CAWTQRTSGRASTDTQYF